A selection of T cell receptor beta chains follows, all from one sample in a study of cytomegalovirus exposure and HLA in healthy donors. TCRdb's copy holds only in-frame clones and misses some; the assay was immunoSEQ multiplex PCR. Here the sample spans about 98,000 clones, 60% to 80% being singletons. Material for sequencing was PBMCs. The receptor set was obtained from a female donor in good health and CMV-seronegative. CDR3s include the opening cysteine and the closing phenylalanine or tryptophan. Each record gives: D gene, clone size, J gene, V gene, CDR3 protein, CDR3 DNA. D genes are given only for firm matches. Rows give clone size only sometimes, using once, few, many, or a class for an expanded clone.

d_call: -; clone_size: few; j_call: TRBJ1-5; v_call: TRBV27; cdr3_aa: CASSLGQANQPQHF; cdr3_nt: TGTGCCAGCAGTTTAGGGCAGGCTAATCAGCCCCAGCATTTT
d_call: -; clone_size: -; j_call: TRBJ1-1; v_call: TRBV12-2; cdr3_aa: CASRPGQNTFEAFF; cdr3_nt: TGTGCAAGTCGCCCCGGACAGAATACTTTTGAAGCTTTCTTT
d_call: -; clone_size: few; j_call: TRBJ2-1; v_call: TRBV7-2; cdr3_aa: CASSLSGQHYNEQFF; cdr3_nt: TGTGCCAGCAGCTTAAGCGGACAGCATTACAATGAGCAGTTCTTC
d_call: -; clone_size: few; j_call: TRBJ1-2; v_call: TRBV7-8; cdr3_aa: CASSSGGISYGYTF; cdr3_nt: TGTGCCAGCAGCTCTGGGGGGATCAGCTATGGCTACACCTTC
d_call: -; clone_size: -; j_call: TRBJ1-2; v_call: TRBV9; cdr3_aa: CASSPPGGGLGYTF; cdr3_nt: TGTGCCAGCAGCCCTCCGGGCGGGGGGCTAGGCTACACCTTC
d_call: TRBD2; clone_size: -; j_call: TRBJ2-3; v_call: TRBV10-3; cdr3_aa: CAIREGTSGGSSPYTQYF; cdr3_nt: TGTGCCATCAGGGAAGGGACTAGCGGGGGGTCCTCCCCTTATACGCAGTATTTT
d_call: -; clone_size: once; j_call: TRBJ1-1; v_call: TRBV10-3; cdr3_aa: CAISVETKNTEAFF; cdr3_nt: TGTGCCATCAGTGTGGAGACCAAGAACACTGAAGCTTTCTTT
d_call: TRBD1; clone_size: -; j_call: TRBJ1-1; v_call: TRBV5-1; cdr3_aa: CASTLQGENTEAFF; cdr3_nt: TGCGCCAGCACCCTACAGGGGGAGAACACTGAAGCTTTCTTT
d_call: -; clone_size: few; j_call: TRBJ1-1; v_call: TRBV13; cdr3_aa: CASSLGRGNTEAFF; cdr3_nt: TGTGCCAGCAGCTTAGGCCGGGGGAACACTGAAGCTTTCTTT
d_call: -; clone_size: -; j_call: TRBJ2-7; v_call: TRBV5-1; cdr3_aa: CASSSSSLAPGYEQYF; cdr3_nt: TGCGCCAGCAGCTCCTCCTCACTAGCTCCTGGGTACGAGCAGTACTTC
d_call: TRBD1; clone_size: few; j_call: TRBJ1-4; v_call: TRBV2; cdr3_aa: CASVKETGSEKLFF; cdr3_nt: TGTGCCAGCGTTAAGGAGACAGGGAGTGAAAAACTGTTTTTT
d_call: -; clone_size: -; j_call: TRBJ2-5; v_call: TRBV2; cdr3_aa: CASSDSELETQYF; cdr3_nt: TGTGCCAGCAGTGATTCGGAGCTCGAGACCCAGTACTTC
d_call: -; clone_size: -; j_call: TRBJ2-5; v_call: TRBV6-6; cdr3_aa: CASSYAGQQYQETQYF; cdr3_nt: TGTGCCAGCAGTTACGCGGGACAGCAGTACCAAGAGACCCAGTACTTC
d_call: TRBD2; clone_size: -; j_call: TRBJ2-2; v_call: TRBV28; cdr3_aa: CASSFMSGRSNTGELFF; cdr3_nt: TGTGCCAGCAGTTTTATGAGCGGGAGGTCGAACACCGGGGAGCTGTTTTTT
d_call: -; clone_size: -; j_call: TRBJ2-5; v_call: TRBV5-1; cdr3_aa: CASSPYGGIGETQYF; cdr3_nt: TGCGCCAGCAGCCCATACGGCGGAATCGGGGAGACCCAGTACTTC
d_call: -; clone_size: -; j_call: TRBJ2-7; v_call: TRBV6-1; cdr3_aa: CASSGGESSYEQYF; cdr3_nt: TGTGCCAGCAGTGGGGGGGAAAGCTCCTACGAGCAGTACTTC
d_call: -; clone_size: -; j_call: TRBJ2-6; v_call: TRBV7-8; cdr3_aa: CASSLARRPGGTSGANVLTF; cdr3_nt: TGTGCCAGCAGCTTAGCGAGGCGGCCAGGGGGGACCTCTGGGGCCAACGTCCTGACTTTC
d_call: TRBD1; clone_size: -; j_call: TRBJ2-7; v_call: TRBV7-9; cdr3_aa: CASSFGTGARSYEQYF; cdr3_nt: TGTGCCAGCAGCTTCGGGACAGGCGCAAGGTCCTACGAGCAGTACTTC
d_call: TRBD1; clone_size: -; j_call: TRBJ2-5; v_call: TRBV14; cdr3_aa: CASSQSRGRQETQYF; cdr3_nt: TGTGCCAGCAGCCAGAGTAGGGGGCGGCAAGAGACCCAGTACTTC
d_call: TRBD1; clone_size: -; j_call: TRBJ1-5; v_call: TRBV2; cdr3_aa: CASKRDSHNQPQHF; cdr3_nt: TGTGCCAGCAAACGGGACAGCCACAATCAGCCCCAGCATTTT
d_call: -; clone_size: -; j_call: TRBJ2-7; v_call: TRBV28; cdr3_aa: CASSLSRNYEQYF; cdr3_nt: TGTGCCAGCAGCCTTAGCCGGAACTACGAGCAGTACTTC
d_call: TRBD2; clone_size: once; j_call: TRBJ2-7; v_call: TRBV7-9; cdr3_aa: CASSYRGLAGGPSVEQYF; cdr3_nt: TGTGCCAGCAGCTACCGAGGACTAGCGGGAGGGCCCTCGGTCGAGCAGTACTTC
d_call: TRBD1; clone_size: -; j_call: TRBJ2-7; v_call: TRBV7-6; cdr3_aa: CASSLGDRTYEQYF; cdr3_nt: TGTGCCAGCAGCTTAGGGGACAGGACTTACGAGCAGTACTTC
d_call: -; clone_size: -; j_call: TRBJ1-1; v_call: TRBV7-9; cdr3_aa: CASSLAGATEAFF; cdr3_nt: TGTGCCAGCAGCTTAGCGGGGGCCACTGAAGCTTTCTTT
d_call: -; clone_size: once; j_call: TRBJ2-3; v_call: TRBV6-4; cdr3_aa: CASSVGQSTDTQYF; cdr3_nt: TGTGCCAGCAGTGTGGGCCAGTCCACAGATACGCAGTATTTT
d_call: -; clone_size: -; j_call: TRBJ2-5; v_call: TRBV18; cdr3_aa: CASSLRGGEQETQYF; cdr3_nt: TGTGCCAGCTCTCTTCGTGGCGGGGAGCAAGAGACCCAGTACTTC
d_call: -; clone_size: few; j_call: TRBJ1-1; v_call: TRBV6-1; cdr3_aa: CASSEGQENTEAFF; cdr3_nt: TGTGCCAGCAGTGAAGGACAGGAGAACACTGAAGCTTTCTTT
d_call: -; clone_size: -; j_call: TRBJ1-4; v_call: TRBV5-1; cdr3_aa: CASSFQGSYEKLFF; cdr3_nt: TGCGCCAGCAGCTTTCAGGGGAGCTACGAAAAACTGTTTTTT
d_call: -; clone_size: -; j_call: TRBJ2-5; v_call: TRBV30; cdr3_aa: CAWAPGVQETQYF; cdr3_nt: TGTGCCTGGGCTCCCGGGGTCCAAGAGACCCAGTACTTC
d_call: -; clone_size: -; j_call: TRBJ1-6; v_call: TRBV5-6; cdr3_aa: CASSLVYNSPLHF; cdr3_nt: TGTGCCAGCAGCTTGGTATATAATTCACCCCTCCACTTT
d_call: TRBD1; clone_size: -; j_call: TRBJ1-2; v_call: TRBV2; cdr3_aa: CASRAGQGLSGYTF; cdr3_nt: TGTGCCAGCAGGGCTGGACAGGGATTGAGTGGCTACACCTTC
d_call: TRBD1; clone_size: -; j_call: TRBJ1-2; v_call: TRBV7-9; cdr3_aa: CASSVGTAYGYTF; cdr3_nt: TGTGCCAGCAGCGTCGGGACAGCTTATGGCTACACCTTC
d_call: TRBD2; clone_size: once; j_call: TRBJ2-5; v_call: TRBV7-9; cdr3_aa: CASSLGLAGVQETQYF; cdr3_nt: TGTGCCAGCAGCTTAGGACTAGCGGGGGTCCAAGAGACCCAGTACTTC
d_call: TRBD2; clone_size: -; j_call: TRBJ2-7; v_call: TRBV27; cdr3_aa: CASSLKSGRNYEQYF; cdr3_nt: TGTGCCAGCAGTTTAAAAAGCGGGAGGAACTACGAGCAGTACTTC
d_call: TRBD2; clone_size: -; j_call: TRBJ2-7; v_call: TRBV6-5; cdr3_aa: CASSVNSGGPNEQYF; cdr3_nt: TGTGCCAGCAGTGTTAATAGCGGGGGGCCCAACGAGCAGTACTTC
d_call: TRBD2; clone_size: -; j_call: TRBJ2-1; v_call: TRBV7-9; cdr3_aa: CASSFVGSGRRNEQFF; cdr3_nt: TGTGCCAGCAGCTTTGTGGGTAGCGGGAGAAGGAATGAGCAGTTCTTC
d_call: TRBD1; clone_size: -; j_call: TRBJ2-7; v_call: TRBV6-1; cdr3_aa: CASRSGQGTYEQYF; cdr3_nt: TGTGCCAGCAGGTCCGGACAGGGGACCTACGAGCAGTACTTC